Below are 31 T cell receptor beta chains sequenced from a single sample in a study of T cell responses to AZD1222 COVID-19 vaccine. Profiled with immunoSEQ multiplex PCR; TCRdb holds only in-frame clones, not every one. The sample yields 75,000 to 100,000 clones, roughly 84% seen once. Sequencing used peripheral blood, obtained on day 0 of AZD1222 vaccination. These TCRs come from an adult in good health.

This clone was detected once. The genes are TRBV30 and TRBJ2-3; 11 nucleotides line up with TRBD2. The CDR3 has 15 residues. Germline loops: CDR1 GTSNPN, CDR2 SVGIG (reference sequence). Germline trimming cut 2 bases from V and 7 bases from J; bases unmatched to any gene: 8. CDR3 sequence: CAWSLAGGGYYTQYF. The CDR3 nucleotides are TGTGCCTGGAGTCTAGCGGGGGGCGGGTATTATACGCAGTATTTT.

This clone occurred a few times. This chain joins TRBV12-3 or TRBV12-4 and TRBJ1-2; weak D call: TRBD1 (6 bases). Trimming removed 4 bases at V and 5 bases at J, with 8 bases between. The CDR3 runs 12 residues. The CDR3 protein is CASSSQGYGYTF. As DNA, the CDR3 is TGTGCCAGCAGTTCGCAGGGGTATGGCTACACCTTC.

The gene calls are TRBV30 and TRBJ1-2; tentative D call: TRBD1 (6 bases). Trimming took off 7 bases at V and 2 bases at J, with 17 bases between the two ends. This CDR3 has 14 residues. Germline V gene data show CDR1 as GTSNPN and CDR2 as SVGIG (reference sequence). The DNA for the CDR3 is TGTGCCTCCGGGGACCCGGGGGCCAACTATGGCTACACCTTC. As protein: CASGDPGANYGYTF.

The rearrangement links TRBV7-3 to TRBJ2-2; D is undetermined. In germline, CDR1 is SGHTA, CDR2 FQGTGA. This CDR3 comprises 14 residues. Trimming removed 5 bases from V and 7 bases from J, with 14 bases in between. The CDR3 region has the DNA TGTGCCAGCAGCCCCCCGATTTCAAGCGGGGAGCTGTTTTTT. Protein product: CASSPPISSGELFF.

The chain is built from TRBV28 and TRBJ2-1; the D is unclear. Germline-derived CDR1 and CDR2 are MDHEN and SYDVKM. The CDR3 length is 17 residues. V lost 2 bases and J 7 bases, leaving 21 bases between the germline ends. The CDR3 DNA follows: TGTGCCAGCAGTTTAAAGTCCGGATATCCCTCCTGGAATGAGCAGTTCTTC. The encoded protein is CASSLKSGYPSWNEQFF.

Here the CDR3 DNA reads TGTGCCAGTAGTATGATCGGACAGGCCTATGGCTACACCTTC. It yields the protein CASSMIGQAYGYTF. The V gene is TRBV19, the J gene TRBJ1-2; 7 bases align to TRBD1. V lost 3 bases, J lost 4 bases, and 5 bases stayed unmatched. The CDR3 runs to 14 residues. Germline V lookup: CDR1 LNHDA, CDR2 SQIVND (reference sequence).

The V gene is TRBV25-1, the J gene TRBJ2-7; D is possibly TRBD1 or TRBD2 (6 bases each). The CDR3 has 12 amino acids. Germline CDR1 and CDR2: MGHDK and SYGVNS. The V end was cut by 3 bases, the J end by 6 bases, with 9 bases between. The CDR3 is CASSDGGVEQYF. For the CDR3, the DNA is TGTGCCAGCAGTGACGGGGGCGTCGAGCAGTACTTC.

V usage is TRBV6-1 and J usage is TRBJ1-6; D is perhaps TRBD1 (5 bases). The ends were cut back, 4 bases at V and 1 base at J, with 11 bases in the middle. Germline V gene sequence: CDR1 MNHNS, CDR2 SASEGT. The CDR3 has 16 residues. The CDR3 DNA is TGTGCCAGCAGTGGACCTGGGGCTTCCTATAATTCACCCCTCCACTTT. This encodes CASSGPGASYNSPLHF.

The genes are TRBV6-5 and TRBJ1-4, with 10 nucleotides matching TRBD1. The length of the CDR3 is 14 residues. The junction had 5 bases not matched to a gene; V was cut back by 6 bases and J by 7 bases. Per the germline V gene, CDR1 is MNHEY and CDR2 is SVGAGI. The CDR3 region has the DNA TGTGCCAGCAGAACCGGACAGGGGGGTGAAAAACTGTTTTTT. Protein sequence: CASRTGQGGEKLFF.

The V call is TRBV10-3, the J call TRBJ1-1; possibly TRBD1 for D (5 bases). Germline CDR1 is ENHRY and CDR2 is SYGVKD. This CDR3 has 15 residues. V dropped 3 bases and J dropped 0 bases, with 11 bases sitting between them. CDR3 bases: TGTGCCATCAGTGACGCGGGACGGTTGAACACTGAAGCTTTCTTT. Its translation: CAISDAGRLNTEAFF.

The chain is built from TRBV28 and TRBJ2-3; D is unresolved. Germline values: CDR1 MDHEN, CDR2 SYDVKM. The V and J ends lost 2 bases and 2 bases respectively, with 8 bases between them. This CDR3 has 14 residues. The CDR3 spells CASSLLLNTDTQYF. As DNA, the CDR3 is TGTGCCAGCAGTTTACTCCTAAACACAGATACGCAGTATTTT.

The rearrangement joins TRBV4-2 to TRBJ2-1; TRBD2 agrees at 9 bases. CDR1 and CDR2 from the germline V gene are LGHNA and YNFKEQ. The CDR3 has 16 amino acids. Unmatched junction bases numbered 7, after V lost 0 bases and J lost 7 bases. As DNA, the CDR3 is TGTGCCAGCAGCCAAGATCCCAGCGGGGGGAGTAATGAGCAGTTCTTC. This sequence encodes CASSQDPSGGSNEQFF.

The chain employs TRBV5-1 and TRBJ2-5, with 9 bases fitting TRBD1. V lost 4 bases to trimming and J lost 5 bases; unmatched junction nucleotides: 15. This CDR3 has 17 residues. Per germline, CDR1 SGHRS and CDR2 YFSETQ. CDR3 coding DNA: TGCGCCAGCAGCCTGGGCACAGGGGGCGGGCAGGTGGAGACCCAGTACTTC. This sequence encodes CASSLGTGGGQVETQYF.

This chain joins TRBV20-1 and TRBJ1-4; no reliable D call. CDR3 length equals 15 residues. Germline V gives CDR1 DFQATT, CDR2 SNEGSKA (reference sequence). V was cut by 3 bases and J by 0 bases, with 11 bases left in between. The CDR3 DNA follows: TGCAGTGCTAGTGATGCGGGCGCAACTAATGAAAAACTGTTTTTT. Translating it yields CSASDAGATNEKLFF.

This clone has only a few counts. The chain recombines TRBV24-1 with TRBJ1-2; D perhaps matches TRBD1 (5 bases). V gave up 12 bases and J gave up 6 bases, with 13 bases separating them. The CDR3 sequence is 11 residues long. Germline CDR1 and CDR2: KGHDR and SFDVKD. CDR3 coding DNA: TGTGCCGTGACCCAGGGAGATGGCTACACCTTC. This codes for CAVTQGDGYTF.

This clone was seen a few times. The chain is built from TRBV24-1 and TRBJ2-3; D is uncertain. This CDR3 has 17 residues. Germline lookup yields CDR1 KGHDR and CDR2 SFDVKD. With 2 bases removed from V and 1 base from J, the gap between germline ends came to 15 bases. The CDR3 region is CATSDYDTVRGTDTQYF. Written as DNA, the CDR3 is TGTGCCACCAGTGATTATGACACCGTCAGAGGCACAGATACGCAGTATTTT.

The gene calls are TRBV3-1 (or the pseudogene TRBV3-2) and TRBJ1-5; no reliable D call. The ends were cut back, 3 bases at V and 4 bases at J, with 10 bases in the middle. The germline V gene has CDR1 LGHDT and CDR2 YNNKEL (reference sequence). The CDR3 is 14 residues long. CDR3 protein: CASSQRPGNQPQHF. The CDR3 DNA follows: TGTGCCAGCAGCCAGAGGCCCGGGAATCAGCCCCAGCATTTT.

This chain uses TRBV5-6 with TRBJ2-2; maybe TRBD1 (6 bases). Germline CDR1 reads SGHDT; CDR2 reads YYEEEE. The CDR3 loop spans 14 amino acids. The V end lost 8 bases, the J end lost 0 bases, and 11 bases lay between the germline ends. The CDR3, as DNA: TGTGCCAGTCTAGGGGGTACGAACACCGGGGAGCTGTTTTTT. Its protein is CASLGGTNTGELFF.

The chain joins TRBV19 to TRBJ1-6; maybe TRBD1 (5 bases). Germline CDR1 reads LNHDA; CDR2 reads SQIVND (reference sequence). V was pared by 7 bases and J by 0 bases, with 10 bases between. The CDR3 runs 15 residues. In nucleotides, the CDR3 is TGTGCCAGTATGGGGGACGGCTCCTATAATTCACCCCTCCACTTT. Protein product: CASMGDGSYNSPLHF.

This clone was counted once. The chain combines TRBV4-2 with TRBJ1-4; D is unresolved. This CDR3 contains 13 residues. V lost 1 base and J 7 bases, leaving 7 bases between the germline ends. The germline CDR1 and CDR2 sequences are LGHNA and YNFKEQ. The CDR3 sequence: CASSQGFGEKLFF. CDR3 nucleotide sequence: TGTGCCAGCAGCCAAGGGTTCGGTGAAAAACTGTTTTTT.

The gene calls are TRBV7-9 and TRBJ1-1; D ambiguous. The CDR3 covers 13 residues. Germline assignment: CDR1 SEHNR and CDR2 FQNEAQ (reference sequence). The germline V and J ends were trimmed by 11 bases and 0 bases, with 13 bases remaining between them. This CDR3 reads CAGPMTVNTEAFF. The CDR3 nucleotides are TGTGCCGGCCCCATGACGGTGAACACTGAAGCTTTCTTT.

The genes are TRBV11-3 and TRBJ2-1, with TRBD1 matching over 10 bases. The CDR3 length is 19 residues. Germline V gives CDR1 SGHNT, CDR2 YENEEA. V trimming: 3 bases; J trimming: 5 bases; junction bases outside the gene matches: 16. CDR3 bases: TGTGCCAGCAGCTTGTTCGGACAGGGGGTAAACGATGGGGACAATGAGCAGTTCTTC. It is translated as CASSLFGQGVNDGDNEQFF.

V is TRBV4-2 and J is TRBJ2-7; D not certain. The CDR3 loop spans 16 amino acids. Germline V gives CDR1 LGHNA, CDR2 YNFKEQ. V was pared by 3 bases and J by 6 bases, with 21 bases between. This CDR3 is CASSQVLSPQVPEQYF. The DNA of the CDR3 is TGTGCCAGCAGCCAGGTACTGAGTCCCCAGGTGCCCGAGCAGTACTTC.

This clone was seen once. The chain uses TRBV7-3 and TRBJ2-7; D remains unclear. This CDR3 has 14 residues. Germline V gene sequence: CDR1 SGHTA, CDR2 FQGTGA. V was pared by 1 base and J by 0 bases, with 7 bases between. The DNA for the CDR3 is TGTGCCAGCAGCTTAAATCCCAGCTCCTACGAGCAGTACTTC. It translates to CASSLNPSSYEQYF.

The chain links TRBV5-8 to TRBJ1-5, with 8 bases identical to TRBD1. Trimming removed 4 bases from V and 9 bases from J; junction bases left unmatched: 9. CDR3 length: 14 amino acids. Germline CDR1 and CDR2: SGHTS and YDEGEE. The CDR3 loop is CASSPGQGTTPQHF. CDR3 sequence (DNA): TGTGCCAGCAGCCCCGGACAGGGTACGACGCCCCAGCATTTT.

This chain links TRBV6-5 with TRBJ2-2; no firm D call. From germline, CDR1 is MNHEY and CDR2 SVGAGI. CDR3 size: 15 residues. V was trimmed by 2 bases and J by 1 base, leaving 8 bases between them. The CDR3 bases are TGTGCCAGCAGTTACCAGAGTTGGAACACCGGGGAGCTGTTTTTT. Translated, it gives CASSYQSWNTGELFF.

The genes are TRBV7-2 and TRBJ1-3; tentatively, D is TRBD1 (6 bases). Germline V gives CDR1 SGHTA, CDR2 FQGNSA. This CDR3 is built from 14 residues. Trimming left V 2 bases short and J 2 bases short, with 7 bases between. The CDR3 bases are TGTGCCAGCAGCTTAAACAGGGCTGGAAACACCATATATTTT. Amino acids: CASSLNRAGNTIYF.

This chain links TRBV2 with TRBJ2-1; a possible D gene is TRBD2 (5 bases). CDR3 size: 16 residues. CDR1 and CDR2 (germline): SNHLY, FYNNEI. Trimming took 7 bases from V and 0 from J, leaving 16 bases between them. This CDR3 is CASKREGMGSYNEQFF. The CDR3 coding sequence is TGTGCCAGCAAGAGAGAGGGTATGGGCTCCTACAATGAGCAGTTCTTC.

The rearrangement joins TRBV29-1 to TRBJ2-3; perhaps TRBD2 as D (5 bases). This CDR3 has 11 residues. Germline CDR1 reads SQVTM; CDR2 reads ANQGSEA. V was trimmed by 6 bases and J by 5 bases, leaving 9 bases between them. This chain's CDR3 is CSVSSGDTQYF. In DNA form, the CDR3 reads TGCAGCGTCTCCAGCGGAGATACGCAGTATTTT.

The CDR3 sequence: CSVERGLGEKLFF. CDR3 sequence (DNA): TGCAGCGTTGAACGGGGGTTAGGGGAAAAACTGTTTTTT. The chain recombines TRBV29-1 with TRBJ1-4, with D possibly TRBD1 on 5 matching bases. The germline CDR1 and CDR2 sequences are SQVTM and ANQGSEA. The CDR3 covers 13 residues. V lost 2 bases and J 8 bases, leaving 12 bases between the germline ends. Variable domain in full (rest from reference TRBV29-1 and TRBJ1-4): SAVISQKPSRDICQRGTSLTIQCQVDSQVTMMFWYRQQPGQSLTLIATANQGSEATYESGFVIDKFPISRPNLTFSTLTVSNMSPEDSSIYLCSVERGLGEKLFFGSGTQLSVL.

This sequence joins TRBV18 and TRBJ2-2; D gene ambiguous. V was pared by 2 bases and J by 5 bases, with 12 bases between. Germline values: CDR1 KGHSH, CDR2 LQKENI. CDR3 length: 15 amino acids. The CDR3 nucleotides read TGTGCCAGCTCACCAAAAGGTTTTACAACCGGGGAGCTGTTTTTT. It is translated as CASSPKGFTTGELFF.